This T cell receptor (beta chain) was captured in a study of untreated major depressive disorder. Study conclusions and caveats: Depressed patients' CD4+ T cells carried increased TRBV05-01 (Vbeta 5.1) usage versus control CD4+ T cells.

For this clone: What it binds is not known.

Data came from immunoSEQ multiplex PCR; TCRdb stores just in-frame clones and leaves some out. The sample gives about 25,000 clones, about 90% of which show up once; about 0.75% is in the top ten. CDR1 and CDR2 (germline): SGDLS, YYNGEE. This CDR3 is 13 amino acids long. The V and J ends lost 4 bases and 6 bases respectively, with 12 bases between them. Sequenced input: CD4+ T cells from PBMCs. The V call is TRBV9, the J call TRBJ2-3, with D maybe TRBD2 (5 bases). This sequence was found in a woman aged 25 to 45 with major depressive disorder. The CDR3 DNA reads TGTGCCAGCAGCCCCCGTATAGCGGATACGCAGTATTTT. It specifies CASSPRIADTQYF. The entire variable domain, with the rest obtained from reference TRBV9 and TRBJ2-3, is as follows: DSGVTQTPKHLITATGQRVTLRCSPRSGDLSVYWYQQSLDQGLQFLIQYYNGEERAKGNILERFSAQQFPDLHSELNLSSLELGDSALYFCASSPRIADTQYFGPGTRLTVL.